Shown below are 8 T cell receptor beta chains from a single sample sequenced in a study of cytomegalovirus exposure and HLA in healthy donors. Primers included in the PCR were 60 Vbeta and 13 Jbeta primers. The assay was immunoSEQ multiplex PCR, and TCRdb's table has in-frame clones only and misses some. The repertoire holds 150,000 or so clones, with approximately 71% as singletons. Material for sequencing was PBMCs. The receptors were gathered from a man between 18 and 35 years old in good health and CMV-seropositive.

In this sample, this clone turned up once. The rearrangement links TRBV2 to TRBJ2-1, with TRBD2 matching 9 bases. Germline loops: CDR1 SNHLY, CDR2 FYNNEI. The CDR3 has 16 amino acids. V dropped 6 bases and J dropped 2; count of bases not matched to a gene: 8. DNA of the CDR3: TGTGCCAGCAGGGAGAGCGGGAGGCAAACCTACAATGAGCAGTTCTTC. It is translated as CASRESGRQTYNEQFF.

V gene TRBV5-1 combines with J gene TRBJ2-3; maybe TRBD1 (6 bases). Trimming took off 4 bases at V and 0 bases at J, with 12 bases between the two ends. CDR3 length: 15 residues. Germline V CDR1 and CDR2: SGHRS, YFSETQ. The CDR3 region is CASSHQGQSTDTQYF. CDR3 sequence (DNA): TGCGCCAGCAGCCACCAGGGGCAAAGCACAGATACGCAGTATTTT.

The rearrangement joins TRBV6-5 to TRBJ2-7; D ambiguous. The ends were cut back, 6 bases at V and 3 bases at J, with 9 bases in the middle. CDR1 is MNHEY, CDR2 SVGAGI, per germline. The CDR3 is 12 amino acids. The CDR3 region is CASRSTIYEQYF. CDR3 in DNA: TGTGCCAGCAGGAGCACTATCTACGAGCAGTACTTC.

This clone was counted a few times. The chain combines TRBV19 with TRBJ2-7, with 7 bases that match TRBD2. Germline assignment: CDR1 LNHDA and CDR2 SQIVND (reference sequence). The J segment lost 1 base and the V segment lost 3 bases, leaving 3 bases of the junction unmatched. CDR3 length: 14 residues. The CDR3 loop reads CASSIREASYEQYF. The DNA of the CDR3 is TGTGCCAGTAGTATCCGGGAGGCGTCCTACGAGCAGTACTTC.

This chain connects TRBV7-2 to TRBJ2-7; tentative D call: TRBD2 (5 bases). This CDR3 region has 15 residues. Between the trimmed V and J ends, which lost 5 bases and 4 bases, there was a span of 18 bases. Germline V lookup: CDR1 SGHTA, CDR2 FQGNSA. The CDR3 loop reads CASSLRVGSGYEQYF. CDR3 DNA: TGTGCCAGCAGCCTTAGAGTGGGCTCGGGATACGAGCAGTACTTC. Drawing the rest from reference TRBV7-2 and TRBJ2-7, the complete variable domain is GAGVSQSPSNKVTEKGKDVELRCDPISGHTALYWYRQSLGQGLEFLIYFQGNSAPDKSGLPSDRFSAERTGGSVSTLTIQRTQQEDSAVYLCASSLRVGSGYEQYFGPGTRLTVT.

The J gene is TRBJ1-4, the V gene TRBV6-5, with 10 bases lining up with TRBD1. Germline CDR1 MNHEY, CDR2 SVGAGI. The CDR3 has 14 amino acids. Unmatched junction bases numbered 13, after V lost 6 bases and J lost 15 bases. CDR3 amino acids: CASSQTGQGGEVFF. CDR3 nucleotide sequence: TGTGCCAGCAGCCAAACCGGACAGGGGGGCGAGGTGTTTTTT.

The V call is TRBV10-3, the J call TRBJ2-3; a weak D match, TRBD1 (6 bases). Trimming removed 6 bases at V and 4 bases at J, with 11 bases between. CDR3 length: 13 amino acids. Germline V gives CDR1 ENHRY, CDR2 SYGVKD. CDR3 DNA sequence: TGTGCCATCAGAAAACAGGGCCCAGATACGCAGTATTTT. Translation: CAIRKQGPDTQYF.

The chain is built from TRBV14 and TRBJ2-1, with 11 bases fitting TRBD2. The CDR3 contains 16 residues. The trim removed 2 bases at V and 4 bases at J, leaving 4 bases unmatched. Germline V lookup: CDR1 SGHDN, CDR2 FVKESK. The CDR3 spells CASSQLTSGTYNEQFF. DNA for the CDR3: TGTGCCAGCAGCCAATTGACTAGCGGGACTTACAATGAGCAGTTCTTC. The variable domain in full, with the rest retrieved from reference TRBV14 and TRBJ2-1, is EAGVTQFPSHSVIEKGQTVTLRCDPISGHDNLYWYRRVMGKEIKFLLHFVKESKQDESGMPNNRFLAERTGGTYSTLKVQPAELEDSGVYFCASSQLTSGTYNEQFFGPGTRLTVL.